The 27 T cell receptor beta chains presented below share a single source sample, sequenced in a study of cytomegalovirus exposure and HLA in healthy donors. Only in-frame clones appear in the TCRdb table, and some are missing; sequencing was by immunoSEQ multiplex PCR. The data hold some 250,000 clones, with about 92% observed a single time. Sequencing used PBMCs. These receptors were taken from a woman aged 25 to 39 in good health and CMV-seronegative.

The chain carries TRBV9 and TRBJ1-4, with D possibly matching TRBD1 (6 bases). The germline gives CDR1 SGDLS, CDR2 YYNGEE. CDR3 length equals 15 residues. V lost 3 bases and J lost 5, with 14 bases in between. As DNA, the CDR3 is TGTGCCAGCAGCGGACGGGCAGGGGAAAATGAAAAACTGTTTTTT. Translating it yields CASSGRAGENEKLFF.

The J gene is TRBJ2-3, the V gene TRBV11-3; TRBD2 aligns across 7 bases. The CDR3 covers 15 residues. Germline CDR1 is SGHNT and CDR2 is YENEEA. Trimming took 4 bases from V and 2 from J; bases not matched to a gene: 6. The CDR3 here is CASSSLRGVTDTQYF. The DNA for the CDR3 is TGTGCCAGCAGCTCCCTTCGGGGGGTCACAGATACGCAGTATTTT. The full variable domain, in which reference TRBV11-3 and TRBJ2-3 provide the parts outside the CDR3, is EAGVVQSPRYKIIEKKQPVAFWCNPISGHNTLYWYLQNLGQGPELLIRYENEEAVDDSQLPKDRFSAERLKGVDSTLKIQPAELGDSAVYLCASSSLRGVTDTQYFGPGTRLTVL.

J is TRBJ2-2 and V is TRBV28, with D possibly called TRBD1 or TRBD2 (6 bases each). Deletions cut 10 bases from V and 6 bases from J, with 21 bases between. The CDR3 consists of 15 residues. CDR1 and CDR2 (germline): MDHEN, SYDVKM. The CDR3 reads CATSRGLVGPGELFF. CDR3 DNA: TGTGCCACCTCCCGGGGGCTAGTCGGGCCCGGGGAGCTGTTTTTT.

Notes on this clone: Other DNA variants within this sample encode the same CDR3. CDR3 sequence reads: CASSPGQGETQYF. As DNA, the CDR3 is TGTGCCAGCTCACCCGGACAGGGGGAGACCCAGTACTTC. V gene TRBV18 combines with J gene TRBJ2-5; 9 nucleotides match TRBD1. The junction had 1 base not matched to a gene; V was cut back by 3 bases and J by 5 bases. The germline gives CDR1 KGHSH, CDR2 LQKENI. The length of the CDR3 is 13 residues.

The chain joins TRBV11-2 to TRBJ2-1, with 12 bases that match TRBD2. The CDR3 consists of 16 residues. The germline gives CDR1 SGHAT, CDR2 FQNNGV. The V and J ends lost 5 bases and 7 bases, in that order; junction bases with no gene match: 9. CDR3 loop: CASSPRTSGIGNEQFF. The CDR3 region has the DNA TGTGCCAGCAGCCCGCGGACTAGCGGGATTGGGAATGAGCAGTTCTTC.

In DNA form, the CDR3 reads TGTGCCAGCAGCCTTAGGACAGGGGGCTTCGCCGGGGAGCTGTTTTTT. Translating it yields CASSLRTGGFAGELFF. The V call is TRBV7-2, the J call TRBJ2-2, with TRBD1 matching over 11 bases. The CDR3 extends over 16 amino acids. V was clipped by 5 bases and J by 6 bases; unmatched bases: 8. Germline assignment: CDR1 SGHTA and CDR2 FQGNSA.

This rearrangement joins TRBV11-3 to TRBJ1-1; possible D gene TRBD1, 5 bases. CDR3 length: 13 amino acids. The germline CDR1 and CDR2 sequences are SGHNT and YENEEA. V lost 1 base and J 7 bases, leaving 10 bases between the germline ends. CDR3 loop: CASSLGGTLEAFF. CDR3 coding DNA: TGTGCCAGCAGCTTAGGGGGGACTCTTGAAGCTTTCTTT.

The V call is TRBV6-5, the J call TRBJ1-1; D gene ambiguous. The CDR3 spans 14 residues. Germline V gene sequence: CDR1 MNHEY, CDR2 SVGAGI. Between the trimmed V and J ends, which lost 3 bases and 1 base, there was a span of 9 bases. The CDR3: CASSYTDSNTEAFF. The CDR3 nucleotides read TGTGCCAGCAGTTATACAGATTCGAACACTGAAGCTTTCTTT.

The chain has TRBV7-3 and TRBJ2-5; D call uncertain. CDR1 is SGHTA and CDR2 is FQGTGA in the germline V gene. The CDR3 is 15 amino acids. Trimming pared 4 bases from V and 1 base from J, leaving 13 bases between. CDR3 in DNA: TGTGCCAGCAGCTGGTCTGGGCGGAGCCAAGAGACCCAGTACTTC. Its protein product is CASSWSGRSQETQYF.

The chain couples TRBV27 to TRBJ2-7; 11 nucleotides line up with TRBD2. The V gene end was trimmed by 5 bases and the J gene end by 3 bases; junction bases not matched to a gene: 12. The CDR3 is made up of 17 amino acids. Germline V gives CDR1 MNHEY, CDR2 SMNVEV (reference sequence). CDR3 loop: CASSPIPSGRLNYEQYF. CDR3 nucleotides: TGTGCCAGCAGTCCCATCCCTAGCGGGAGGCTGAACTACGAGCAGTACTTC.

This chain joins TRBV19 and TRBJ1-2; D remains unclear. V lost 10 bases to trimming and J lost 6 bases, with 15 bases between them. Germline lookup yields CDR1 LNHDA and CDR2 SQIVND (reference sequence). This CDR3 spans 12 amino acids. The CDR3 DNA follows: TGTGCCACTACAAAGCGGGGTGATGGCTACACCTTC. Translation: CATTKRGDGYTF.

This clone was recorded once. V gene TRBV28 combines with J gene TRBJ2-5; maybe TRBD1 (6 bases). Trimming left V 2 bases short and J 6 bases short, with 16 bases between. The CDR3 has 15 residues. Per the germline V gene, CDR1 is MDHEN and CDR2 is SYDVKM. CDR3 nucleotides: TGTGCCAGCAGTTTAGGTTCGGGTGGGACAAAGACCCAGTACTTC. It codes for CASSLGSGGTKTQYF. The full variable domain, in which reference TRBV28 and TRBJ2-5 provide the parts outside the CDR3, is DVKVTQSSRYLVKRTGEKVFLECVQDMDHENMFWYRQDPGLGLRLIYFSYDVKMKEKGDIPEGYSVSREKKERFSLILESASTNQTSMYLCASSLGSGGTKTQYFGPGTRLLVL.

The gene calls are TRBV11-2 and TRBJ2-7, with D hard to call. The CDR3 runs 15 residues. Per the germline V gene, CDR1 is SGHAT and CDR2 is FQNNGV. V was clipped by 0 bases and J by 1 base, with 10 bases between them. The CDR3 loop is CASSLDQAVSYEQYF. CDR3 coding DNA: TGTGCCAGCAGCTTAGATCAAGCAGTTTCCTACGAGCAGTACTTC.

The V gene is TRBV13, the J gene TRBJ2-1; D is ambiguous. Germline assignment: CDR1 PRHDT and CDR2 FYEKMQ (reference sequence). This CDR3 is built from 13 residues. Trimming removed 5 bases from V and 12 bases from J, with 17 bases in between. The CDR3 reads CASSRLDLPWQFF. CDR3 coding DNA: TGTGCCAGCAGCCGCCTGGATCTGCCGTGGCAGTTCTTC.

The CDR3: CASSQATGAAKNIQYF. The CDR3 DNA sequence: TGCGCCAGCAGCCAAGCGACAGGTGCAGCCAAAAACATTCAGTACTTC. J is TRBJ2-4 and V is TRBV4-3, with D possibly TRBD1 on 6 matching bases. CDR1 is LGHNA and CDR2 is YSLEER in the germline V gene. The CDR3 is 16 amino acids. With 1 base removed from V and 0 bases from J, the gap between germline ends came to 10 bases.

This clone was detected once. CDR3 nucleotide sequence: TGTGCCAGCAGCTACTATGGTTGGCGGGCTCAAGAGACCCAGTACTTC. Protein: CASSYYGWRAQETQYF. The V and J genes are TRBV7-2 and TRBJ2-5; TRBD2 might be the D (5 bases). The CDR3 covers 16 residues. Germline CDR1 reads SGHTA; CDR2 reads FQGNSA. V lost 4 bases, J lost 2 bases, and 17 bases lay in between.

This clone was seen just once. The CDR3 region is CASPPDGSSYEQYF. In nucleotides, the CDR3 is TGTGCCAGCCCCCCCGATGGGAGCTCCTACGAGCAGTACTTC. The chain uses TRBV28 and TRBJ2-7; D might be TRBD2 (5 bases). This CDR3 region has 14 residues. The germline V and J ends were trimmed by 8 bases and 0 bases, with 14 bases remaining between them. Germline loops: CDR1 MDHEN, CDR2 SYDVKM.

The chain couples TRBV6-1 to TRBJ2-1; no reliable D call. Trimming left V 5 bases short and J 10 bases short, with 12 bases between. CDR1 is MNHNS, CDR2 SASEGT, per germline. The CDR3 runs to 12 residues. Written as DNA, the CDR3 is TGTGCCAGCAGTCTGGCCCCCAGGGAGCAGTTCTTC. Translated: CASSLAPREQFF.

The chain links TRBV28 to TRBJ2-7; perhaps TRBD1 as D (6 bases). Trimming took off 5 bases at V and 3 bases at J, with 14 bases between the two ends. The CDR3 runs 14 residues. The germline V gene has CDR1 MDHEN and CDR2 SYDVKM. The CDR3 spells CASSIQGRGYEQYF. For the CDR3, the DNA is TGTGCCAGCAGTATACAGGGTCGGGGCTACGAGCAGTACTTC.

This chain links TRBV7-3 with TRBJ1-1; D may be TRBD1 (5 bases). Trimming removed 8 bases at V and 2 bases at J, with 18 bases between. Germline V lookup: CDR1 SGHTA, CDR2 FQGTGA. The CDR3 has 15 amino acids. For the CDR3, the DNA is TGTGCCAGCGCCCGCGACAGCGCCAAAAACACTGAAGCTTTCTTT. Its protein is CASARDSAKNTEAFF.

The rearrangement links TRBV27 to TRBJ1-3; tentative D call: TRBD1 (6 bases). Germline CDR1 MNHEY, CDR2 SMNVEV (reference sequence). The CDR3 length is 14 residues. Trimming pared 3 bases from V and 4 bases from J, leaving 10 bases between. The CDR3 sequence is CASSFRGAGNTIYF. The CDR3 DNA reads as TGTGCCAGCAGTTTCAGGGGAGCCGGAAACACCATATATTTT.

V usage is TRBV4-3 and J usage is TRBJ2-7; TRBD1 aligns across 7 bases. The CDR3 totals 16 residues. Germline V gene data show CDR1 as LGHNA and CDR2 as YSLEER. After removal of 0 bases from V and 1 base from J, the junction contained 6 bases not matched to a gene. CDR3 nucleotide sequence: TGCGCCAGCAGCCAAGATAGCCGGGACAGATCCTACGAGCAGTACTTC. It translates to CASSQDSRDRSYEQYF.

This chain links TRBV7-9 with TRBJ2-7; 7 bases are a match to TRBD1. CDR1 SEHNR and CDR2 FQNEAQ come from the germline V gene (reference sequence). J gave up 2 bases and V 5 bases, and 9 bases lay outside the gene matches. CDR3 length: 15 residues. CDR3: CASSQTGDLAYEQYF. The CDR3 DNA sequence: TGTGCCAGCAGCCAAACAGGGGACCTGGCCTACGAGCAGTACTTC. Variable domain in full (rest from reference TRBV7-9 and TRBJ2-7): DTGVSQNPRHKITKRGQNVTFRCDPISEHNRLYWYRQTLGQGPEFLTYFQNEAQLEKSRLLSDRFSAERPKGSFSTLEIQRTEQGDSAMYLCASSQTGDLAYEQYFGPGTRLTVT.

The V and J genes are TRBV25-1 and TRBJ2-3; D is undetermined. Germline lookup yields CDR1 MGHDK and CDR2 SYGVNS. The CDR3 covers 15 residues. The V gene lost 8 bases and the J gene lost 2 bases, with 17 bases spanning the gap. This CDR3 is CASGSPGRNTDTQYF. The CDR3 bases are TGTGCCAGCGGATCCCCGGGCCGAAACACAGATACGCAGTATTTT. Looking up the rest from reference TRBV25-1 and TRBJ2-3 gives the full variable domain: EADIYQTPRYLVIGTGKKITLECSQTMGHDKMYWYQQDPGMELHLIHYSYGVNSTEKGDLSSESTVSRIRTEHFPLTLESARPSHTSQYLCASGSPGRNTDTQYFGPGTRLTVL.

The chain combines TRBV4-1 with TRBJ1-1; no clear D. The CDR3 consists of 15 residues. V was trimmed by 1 base and J by 1 base, leaving 10 bases between them. Germline assignment: CDR1 MGHRA and CDR2 YSYEKL. The CDR3 DNA follows: TGCGCCAGCAGCCAAGGCCCTAACACGAACACTGAAGCTTTCTTT. This sequence encodes CASSQGPNTNTEAFF.

V gene TRBV5-1 combines with J gene TRBJ2-2; possible D gene TRBD1, 5 bases. Trimming stripped 4 bases from V and 0 bases from J, with 16 bases between. The V gene's germline CDR1 is SGHRS and CDR2 YFSETQ. The CDR3 totals 17 residues. The CDR3 reads CASSQFGAGPNTGELFF. In DNA, the CDR3 is TGCGCCAGCAGCCAGTTTGGGGCTGGCCCGAACACCGGGGAGCTGTTTTTT.

The CDR3 is CASSLSEGLASPSTDTQYF. CDR3 nucleotide sequence: TGTGCCAGCAGTTTATCGGAAGGACTAGCCTCCCCTAGCACAGATACGCAGTATTTT. This sequence joins TRBV27 and TRBJ2-3, with TRBD2 matching 8 bases. The CDR3 has 19 amino acids. Germline trimming cut 0 bases from V and 0 bases from J; bases unmatched to any gene: 11. The germline gives CDR1 MNHEY, CDR2 SMNVEV (reference sequence).